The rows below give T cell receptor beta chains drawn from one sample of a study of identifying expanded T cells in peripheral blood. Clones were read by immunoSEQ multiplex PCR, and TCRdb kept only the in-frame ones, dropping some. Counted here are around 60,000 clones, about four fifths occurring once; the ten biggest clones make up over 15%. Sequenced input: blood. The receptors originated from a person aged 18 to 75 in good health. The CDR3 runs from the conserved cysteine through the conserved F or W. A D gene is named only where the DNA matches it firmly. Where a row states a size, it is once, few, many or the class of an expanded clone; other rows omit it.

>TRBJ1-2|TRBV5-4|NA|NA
CASSPRDTGYGYTF
TGTGCCAGCAGCCCGAGGGACACCGGTTATGGCTACACCTTC
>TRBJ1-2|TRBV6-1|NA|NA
CASSAQPAYGYTF
TGTGCCAGCAGTGCCCAGCCCGCCTATGGCTACACCTTC
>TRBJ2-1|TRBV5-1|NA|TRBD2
CASSLVSGRFNEQFF
TGCGCCAGCAGCTTGGTTAGCGGGAGATTCAATGAGCAGTTCTTC
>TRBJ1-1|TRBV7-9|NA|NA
CASSSWTENTEAFF
TGTGCCAGCAGCTCGTGGACAGAGAACACTGAAGCTTTCTTT
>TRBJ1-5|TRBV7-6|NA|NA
CASSITGNQPQHF
TGTGCCAGCAGCATAACAGGAAATCAGCCCCAGCATTTT
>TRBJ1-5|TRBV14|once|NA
CASSPRMGRDHANSNQPQHF
TGTGCCAGCAGCCCGAGGATGGGCAGGGATCACGCCAATAGCAATCAGCCCCAGCATTTT
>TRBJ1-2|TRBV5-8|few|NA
CASSRGWLANYGYTF
TGTGCCAGCTCCAGAGGGTGGCTAGCTAACTATGGCTACACCTTC
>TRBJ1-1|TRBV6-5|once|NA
CASSYRADTEAFF
TGTGCCAGCAGTTACAGGGCGGACACTGAAGCTTTCTTT
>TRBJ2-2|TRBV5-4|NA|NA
CASKGSYTGELFF
TGTGCCAGCAAGGGCTCCTACACCGGGGAGCTGTTTTTT
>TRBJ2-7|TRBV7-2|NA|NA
CASSLVAEYEQYF
TGTGCCAGCAGCTTAGTCGCTGAGTACGAGCAGTACTTC
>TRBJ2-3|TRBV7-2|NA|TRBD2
CASSPWLAGATDTQYF
TGTGCCAGCAGCCCCTGGCTAGCGGGGGCCACAGATACGCAGTATTTT
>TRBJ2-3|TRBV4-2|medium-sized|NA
CASSQGVVFTDTQYF
TGTGCCAGCAGCCAAGGAGTCGTGTTTACAGATACGCAGTATTTT